This entry features one T cell receptor (beta chain) sequence. Original handling: A classifier of distant metastasis in papillary thyroid cancer was built from CDR3 differences (across clinicopathological groups). TCRdb re-analyzed the PCR reads through MiXCR. TCRdb, rather than the study authors, made the V and J calls. The table lists 15,000 to 20,000 clones, 25% to 30% of them singletons. Germline CDR1 is MDHEN and CDR2 is SYDVKM. The CDR3 is 12 residues long. Trimming took 7 bases from V and 13 from J, leaving 14 bases between them. The sample belongs to a study of metastatic and nonmetastatic thyroid tumors. Overall study: Blood and tumor or nodule tissue repertoires from malignant and benign thyroid patients were compared.

Until they underwent thyroid surgery, no patient had received any treatment. The clonotype originates from a female donor with papillary thyroid cancer or a benign thyroid nodule (not recorded which). Some clones in this sample may be carry-over from other donors' samples. The chain employs TRBV28 and TRBJ1-6; D unclear. Sequenced sample: tumor tissue. CDR3 sequence: CASTPPRGPLHF. CDR3 nucleotide sequence: TGTGCCAGCACCCCCCCGCGTGGGCCCCTCCACTTT.